This TCR beta chain was identified in a study of blood T cell repertoires in COVID-19. In the study overall: Donors in the United States, Italy and Spain gave samples during acute or convalescent COVID-19. The analysed material was cDNA or gDNA that came from T cells, B-cell-depleted T cells, or PBMCs.

In the source study's methods: Amplification of reference gene primers provided the estimated nucleated cell counts. The repertoire was sequenced with immunoSEQ multiplex PCR; TCRdb's copy has only in-frame clones and lacks some. V and J calls and clone size are as listed in that table; D and trimming were resolved from the DNA. The repertoire includes fewer than 100,000 clones, roughly 91% of them detected once, and 1.9% sits in the top ten. CDR3 length: 14 amino acids. CDR1 and CDR2 from the germline V gene are SGHRS and YFSETQ. Trimming stripped 1 base from V and 5 bases from J, with 12 bases between. This clone was recorded only once.

The chain carries TRBV5-1 and TRBJ2-5; maybe TRBD2 (7 bases). Sequencing was performed on peripheral blood. This clonotype originated in a woman aged 45 to 65 in a cohort sampled during active COVID-19. The CDR3 bases are TGCGCCAGCAGCTTGAACGGGGGGCGGGAGACCCAGTACTTC. Protein: CASSLNGGRETQYF.